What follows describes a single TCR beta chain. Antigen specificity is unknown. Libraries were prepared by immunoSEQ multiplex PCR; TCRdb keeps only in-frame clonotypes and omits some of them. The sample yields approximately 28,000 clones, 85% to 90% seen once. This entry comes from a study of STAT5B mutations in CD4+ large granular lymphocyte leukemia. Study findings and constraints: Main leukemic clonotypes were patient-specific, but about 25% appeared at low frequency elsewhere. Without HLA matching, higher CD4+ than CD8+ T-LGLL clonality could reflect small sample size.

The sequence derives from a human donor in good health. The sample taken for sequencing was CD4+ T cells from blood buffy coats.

CDR3 region: CASSPPRDRGSSYNEQFF. CDR3 sequence (DNA): TGTGCCAGTAGTCCCCCGCGGGACAGGGGCAGTTCCTACAATGAGCAGTTCTTC. The rearrangement links TRBV19 to TRBJ2-1; 10 positions match TRBD1. The CDR3 length is 18 residues. Per the germline V gene, CDR1 is LNHDA and CDR2 is SQIVND (reference sequence). V shed 5 bases and J 1 base; nucleotides not matched to a gene: 11.